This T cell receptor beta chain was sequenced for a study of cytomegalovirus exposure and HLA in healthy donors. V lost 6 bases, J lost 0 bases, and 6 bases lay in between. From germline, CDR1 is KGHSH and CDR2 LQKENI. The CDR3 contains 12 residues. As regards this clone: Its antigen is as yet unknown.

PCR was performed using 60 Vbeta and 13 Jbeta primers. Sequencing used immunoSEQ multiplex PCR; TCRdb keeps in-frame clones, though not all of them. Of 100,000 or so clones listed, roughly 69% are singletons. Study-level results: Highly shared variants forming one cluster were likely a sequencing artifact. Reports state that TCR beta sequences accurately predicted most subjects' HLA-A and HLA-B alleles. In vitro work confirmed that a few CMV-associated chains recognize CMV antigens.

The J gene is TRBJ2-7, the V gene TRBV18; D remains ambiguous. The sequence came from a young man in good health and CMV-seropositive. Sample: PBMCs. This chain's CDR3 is CASSLSSYEQYF. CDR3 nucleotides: TGTGCCAGCTCCCTAAGCTCCTACGAGCAGTACTTC.